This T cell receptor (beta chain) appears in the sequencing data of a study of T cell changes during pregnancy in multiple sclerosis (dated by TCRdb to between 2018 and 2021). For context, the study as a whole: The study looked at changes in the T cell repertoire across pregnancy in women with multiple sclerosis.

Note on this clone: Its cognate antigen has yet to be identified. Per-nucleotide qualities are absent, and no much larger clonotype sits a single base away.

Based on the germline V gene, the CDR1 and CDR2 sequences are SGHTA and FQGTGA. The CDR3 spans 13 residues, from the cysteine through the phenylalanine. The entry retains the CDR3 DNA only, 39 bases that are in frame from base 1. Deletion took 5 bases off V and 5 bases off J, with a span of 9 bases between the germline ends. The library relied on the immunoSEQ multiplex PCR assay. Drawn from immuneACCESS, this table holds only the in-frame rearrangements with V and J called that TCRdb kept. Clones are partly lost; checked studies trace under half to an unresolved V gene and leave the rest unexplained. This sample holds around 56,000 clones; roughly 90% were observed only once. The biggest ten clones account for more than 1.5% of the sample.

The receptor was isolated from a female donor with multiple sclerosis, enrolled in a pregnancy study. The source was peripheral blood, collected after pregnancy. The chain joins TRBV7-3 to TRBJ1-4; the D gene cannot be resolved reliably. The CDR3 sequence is CASSRGSNEKLFF. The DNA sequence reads TGTGCCAGCAGCCGCGGTAGCAATGAAAAACTGTTTTTT. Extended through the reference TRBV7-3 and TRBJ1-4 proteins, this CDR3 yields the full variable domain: GAGVSQTPSNKVTEKGKYVELRCDPISGHTALYWYRQSLGQGPEFLIYFQGTGAADDSGLPNDRFFAVRPEGSVSTLKIQRTERGDSAVYLCASSRGSNEKLFFGSGTQLSVL.